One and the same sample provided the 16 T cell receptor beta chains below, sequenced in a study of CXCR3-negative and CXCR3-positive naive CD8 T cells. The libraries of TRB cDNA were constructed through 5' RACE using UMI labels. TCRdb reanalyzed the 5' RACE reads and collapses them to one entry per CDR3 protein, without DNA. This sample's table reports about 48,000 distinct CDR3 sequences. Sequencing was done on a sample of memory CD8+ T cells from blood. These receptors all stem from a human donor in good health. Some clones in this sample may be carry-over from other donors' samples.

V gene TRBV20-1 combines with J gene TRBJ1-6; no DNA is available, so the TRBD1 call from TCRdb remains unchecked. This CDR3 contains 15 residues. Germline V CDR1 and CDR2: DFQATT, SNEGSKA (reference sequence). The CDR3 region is CSAPRTGGNNSPLHF.

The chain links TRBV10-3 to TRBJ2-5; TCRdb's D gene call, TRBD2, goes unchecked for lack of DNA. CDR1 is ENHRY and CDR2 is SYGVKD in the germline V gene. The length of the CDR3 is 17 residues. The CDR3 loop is CAISATGLAGVQETQYF.

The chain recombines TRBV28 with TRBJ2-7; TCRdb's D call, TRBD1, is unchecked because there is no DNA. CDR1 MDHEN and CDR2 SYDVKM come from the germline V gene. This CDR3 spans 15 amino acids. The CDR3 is CASSFMAGDTYEQYF.

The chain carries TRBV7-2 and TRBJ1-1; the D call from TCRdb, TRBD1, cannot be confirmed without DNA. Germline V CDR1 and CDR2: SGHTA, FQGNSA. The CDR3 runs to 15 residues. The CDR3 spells CASSSLGLGGTEAFF.

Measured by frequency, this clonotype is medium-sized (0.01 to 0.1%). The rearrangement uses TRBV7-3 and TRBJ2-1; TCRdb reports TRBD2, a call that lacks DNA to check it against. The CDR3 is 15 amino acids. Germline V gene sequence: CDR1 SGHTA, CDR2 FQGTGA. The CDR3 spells CASSLSGTSFSEQFF.

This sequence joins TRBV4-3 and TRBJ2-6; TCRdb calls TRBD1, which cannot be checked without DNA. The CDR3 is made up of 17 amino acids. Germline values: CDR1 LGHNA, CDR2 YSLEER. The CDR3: CASSQEGTGTGANVLTF.

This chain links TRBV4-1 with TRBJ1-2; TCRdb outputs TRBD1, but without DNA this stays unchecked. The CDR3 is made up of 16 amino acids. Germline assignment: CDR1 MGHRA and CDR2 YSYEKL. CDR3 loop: CASSQVLTGKSSGYTF.

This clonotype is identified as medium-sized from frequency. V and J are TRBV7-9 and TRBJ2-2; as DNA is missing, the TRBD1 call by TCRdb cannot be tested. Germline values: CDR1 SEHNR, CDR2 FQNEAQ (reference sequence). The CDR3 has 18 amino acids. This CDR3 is CASSRPGTGFGNTGELFF.

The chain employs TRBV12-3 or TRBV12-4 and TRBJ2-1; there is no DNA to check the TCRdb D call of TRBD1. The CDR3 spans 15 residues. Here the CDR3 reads CASTLGGPSYNEQFF.

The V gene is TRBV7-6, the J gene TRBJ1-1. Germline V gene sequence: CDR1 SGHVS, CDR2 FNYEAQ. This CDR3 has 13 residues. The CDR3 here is CASSLEFSSEAFF.

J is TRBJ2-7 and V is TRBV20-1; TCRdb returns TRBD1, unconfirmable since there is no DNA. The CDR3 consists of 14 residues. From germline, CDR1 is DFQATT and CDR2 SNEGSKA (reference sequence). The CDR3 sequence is CSARDGDRDYEHYF.

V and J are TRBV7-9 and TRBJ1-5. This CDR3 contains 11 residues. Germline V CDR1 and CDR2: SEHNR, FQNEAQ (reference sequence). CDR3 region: CASSRNGPQHF.

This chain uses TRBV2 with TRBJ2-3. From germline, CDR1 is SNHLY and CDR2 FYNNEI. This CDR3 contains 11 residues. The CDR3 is CASRYTDTQYF.

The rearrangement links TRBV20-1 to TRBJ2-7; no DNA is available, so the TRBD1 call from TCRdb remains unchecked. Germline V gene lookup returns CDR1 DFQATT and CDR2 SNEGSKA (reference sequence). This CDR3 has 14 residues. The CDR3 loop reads CSAHGGGGPYEQYF.

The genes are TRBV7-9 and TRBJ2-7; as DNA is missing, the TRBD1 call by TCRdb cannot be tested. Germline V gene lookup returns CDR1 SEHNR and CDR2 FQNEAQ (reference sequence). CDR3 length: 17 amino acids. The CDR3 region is CASSPAGTGKGSYEQYF. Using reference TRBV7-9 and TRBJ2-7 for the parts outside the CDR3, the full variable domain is DTGVSQNPRHKITKRGQNVTFRCDPISEHNRLYWYRQTLGQGPEFLTYFQNEAQLEKSRLLSDRFSAERPKGSFSTLEIQRTEQGDSAMYLCASSPAGTGKGSYEQYFGPGTRLTVT.

CDR3 sequence reads: CASTLTGTGPDTEAFF. V is TRBV6-6 and J is TRBJ1-1; lacking DNA, the TRBD1 call made by TCRdb goes unchecked. Germline lookup yields CDR1 MNHNY and CDR2 SVGAGI (reference sequence). The CDR3 extends over 16 amino acids.